This section outlines one T cell receptor (beta chain) sequence together with its context. This clone was detected only a few times. Its target antigen remains unknown. The record has no base qualities; no much larger clone is one base away. The cohort comprised approximately 700 healthy bone marrow donors. All cohort members were sampled while nominally healthy, although unrecorded immune exposures were likely present. The donor was CMV seropositive and belonged to the group of 250 to 350 seropositive cohort members. Every donor gave a peripheral blood sample, and the peripheral blood mononuclear cells from that sample were used for TCR beta sequencing. Genomic DNA was extracted from the blood cell samples with the Qiagen DNeasy Blood Extraction Kit. Libraries were prepared through the immunoSEQ multiplex PCR assay. For the multiplex PCR, a mixture combining 60 forward primers for TCR Vbeta segments and 13 reverse primers for TCR Jbeta segments was used. Amplification of the CDR3 region of rearranged TCR beta genes was performed with a multiplex PCR assay on genomic DNA. Amplified TCR beta libraries were sequenced as 87-base-pair reads on the Illumina HiSeq System. The original pipeline was this. In a later analysis, tens of millions of unique TCR beta chains were counted across the 666 repertoires, and approximately 11 million of these chains were shared by at least two donors. To remove PCR and sequencing errors, raw reads were error-corrected and collapsed into unique sequences using a nearest-neighbor algorithm that merged closely related sequences. CDR3 sequences were aligned to IMGT reference sequences to assign V, D and J gene segments. For a sequence to be retained, a match of at least six nucleotides to both a V gene segment and a J gene segment was required. Rearrangements were classified as productive when the CDR3 lacked stop codons and remained in frame with V and J, and all other rearrangements were classified as non-productive. Following IMGT convention, CDR3 was defined as the stretch from the second conserved V-encoded cysteine to the conserved J-encoded phenylalanine. Sequences without an unambiguous match to a single V gene segment were excluded from the earlier analysis of approximately 600 of the donors. An earlier analysis of a few hundred of the donors called V segments functional above 56.7% productive rearrangements and segregating when the between-donor standard deviation exceeded 5%. A statistical classification framework was developed to diagnose cytomegalovirus status using the catalog of TCR beta chain sequences. In a later analysis, TCR nucleotide sequences were compared against IMGT/GENE-DB human TR gene sequences so that V and J genes could be assigned. A later analysis assigned CDR3 sequences and most-parsimonious VDJ recombination scenarios with the TCRdist pipeline. In a later analysis, every TCR beta chain was defined by the combination of its CDR3 amino acid sequence and its V-gene family, and reads without a unique V-gene family were dropped. A later analysis removed 450 to 600 highly shared, low-generation-probability nucleotide sequences to deal with suspected cross-contamination and a sequencing artifact. In a later analysis, a clonal expansion index was calculated for each public chain from normalized within-repertoire ranks of inferred template counts. In a later analysis, generation probabilities were computed using a VDJ recombination model fitted to out-of-frame rearrangements, and the results were checked against IGoR. A later analysis scored TCR-TCR, TCR-HLA and TCR-CMV co-occurrence with hypergeometric tests, applying a repertoire-size bias correction to TCR pairs. False discovery rates were estimated in a later analysis by permuting HLA or CMV assignments 20 times. A later analysis grouped co-occurring TCRs with DBSCAN, adding TCRdist sequence similarity when clustering within HLA-allele-positive subsets. Co-occurrence clustering excluded repertoires with fewer than 30,000 or more than 120,000 public chains, plus five with anomalous nucleotide sharing. The source is immuneACCESS, and TCRdb retained only in-frame sequences with V and J called. Part of the clones is not carried over; for the studies checked, unresolved V genes explain less than half of this, and the remainder is unexplained. V, J and clone size reflect that table, while D and trimming were determined from the DNA. This sample holds some 120,000 clones; roughly 8.6% were observed only once. Around 5.8% of the sample comes from the top ten.

For CDR1 and CDR2, the germline V gene (reference sequence) lists LNHDA and SQIVND. V is reduced by 6 bases and J by 4 bases, leaving a spacing of 20 bases between them. The CDR3 holds 16 amino acids from the cysteine to the phenylalanine. The entry retains the CDR3 DNA only, 48 bases that are in frame from base 1. This specimen belongs to a study of cytomegalovirus exposure and HLA in healthy donors (dated by TCRdb to about 2017). With regard to the full study: In an earlier analysis of approximately 640 of the donors, around 300 Gb of sequence data and approximately 100 million unique TCR beta sequences from about 179 million T cells were reported. An early release that covered approximately 600 HLA-typed donors contained about 300 gigabases of sequencing data and roughly 84 million unique TCR sequences. Among the roughly 410 genotyped donors, approximately 76% belonged to the genetic ancestry cluster associated with self-reported Caucasian donors. The study aimed to test whether signatures of past pathogen exposure could be identified by cataloging public T cell receptors. The T cell repertoires of 550 to 850 subjects were profiled by immunosequencing and related to cytomegalovirus serostatus. In addition to the first cohort of about 650 subjects, a separate validation cohort of 120 different subjects was used. The study combined high-throughput TCR immunosequencing, statistical association of individual TCRs with disease status, and machine learning to predict cytomegalovirus infection status. A later analysis re-analyzed previously published TCR beta repertoires from roughly 600 donors and added high-resolution HLA genotyping to study TCR occurrence patterns. Rather than drawing on any new phenotypic data, the later analysis identified candidate immune exposures from TCR beta sequences and the way those sequences occurred across donors. An earlier analysis of 587 of the donors used high-throughput TCR beta sequencing to judge whether each TCR beta V gene segment behaved as functional or pseudogenic. Alongside the repertoire data, information on donor age, sex, ethnicity and CMV serostatus was compiled. A later genetic analysis used genome-wide SNP genotypes for 398 of the 666 donors, treating that subset as a discovery cohort. Every discovery cohort repertoire had been produced on one sequencing platform. HLA typing covered class I and class II loci at four-digit resolution. Typing coverage varied by locus: roughly 620-640 donors for A, B, C, DRB1 and DQB1; about 520 for DQA1; nearly 610 for DPA1; some 470 for DPB1. Four to six DR-DQ haplotypes were handled as single units for association and clustering, since linkage in the cohort was strong. Among roughly 400 genotyped donors of the cohort, an average of about 220,000 unique TCR beta nucleotide sequences was sequenced per donor, of which roughly 17% were non-productive. What the study reported, not specific to this receptor: Only TCR beta chains were sequenced in this cohort, and the absence of alpha or paired-chain data limited detectable features. For the cohort, immune exposure information was limited to CMV serostatus. Because the 87-base-pair reads could not distinguish some IMGT-functional V segments, including TRBV6-2 and TRBV6-3, those segments were excluded. Assigning TCR associations to individual alleles was difficult when HLA alleles, especially DR and DQ, strongly co-occurred. A cluster of highly shared sequence variants was judged likely to represent a technical artifact of the sequencing pipeline. The authors suggested that the approach could potentially be extended to other disease states and immunological phenotypes. The classifier was reported to diagnose cytomegalovirus status with high specificity and sensitivity in both the original and validation cohorts. An earlier analysis of approximately 500 of the donors showed that most TCR beta V segments appeared in productive rearrangements either about 87% or about 30% of the time, which broadly matched IMGT annotations. A later analysis found that most CMV-associated TCR beta chains appeared HLA-restricted, with HLA associations seemingly driven largely by CMV exposure. In a later analysis, TCR association rates were found to vary across HLA loci, with the most associated TCRs seen for DRB1 alleles and the fewest for HLA-C alleles. Because counts were too low, approximately 15 rarely observed V segments, including chromosome 9 orphons, were excluded from the earlier analysis of several hundred of the donors. At a false discovery rate of 0.05, a later analysis linked fewer than 20,000 TCR beta sequences to specific HLA alleles. A few of the identified cytomegalovirus-associated TCR beta chains were confirmed in vitro to be specific for cytomegalovirus antigens. A total of roughly 160 TCR beta chains were listed by the study as associated with cytomegalovirus. According to a later genetic analysis, donors in an Asian-associated ancestry cluster had fewer N-insertions in productive TCRs than the roughly 670-donor mean. HLA typing was unavailable for some donors at each locus, so association tests used only the typed subset. A later analysis found that HLA-associated TCR beta chains were more clonally expanded and had lower generation probabilities than equally common non-associated chains. Presence/absence analyses assumed roughly uniform sequencing depth across donors, an assumption that may not hold. A later genetic analysis associated a missense DCLRE1C variant with V-gene and J-gene trimming of TCR beta chains, and an independent cohort replicated the association. Linkage disequilibrium might explain the correlated functional status among segregating V segments, but an unknown experimental factor could not be ruled out. While some public TCRs were present in many individuals, most TCR sequences turned up only very rarely across donors. A further reported finding was that TCR beta sequences accurately predicted the HLA-A and HLA-B alleles for most subjects in the first cohort. According to a later analysis, parvovirus B19, influenza, CMV and Epstein-Barr virus appeared linked to several top co-occurrence clusters.

Sequencing used PBMCs. This sequence uses TRBV19 and TRBJ2-3; the D gene is possibly TRBD2, with 6 bases matching. The clonotype comes from a woman between 35 and 50 years old in good health and CMV-seropositive. The base sequence is TGTGCCAGTAGACAGAGGGCGGGGAGGAGCGCAGATACGCAGTATTTT. It encodes CASRQRAGRSADTQYF.